A single sample gave rise to the 22 T cell receptor beta chains below, sequenced in a study of cytomegalovirus exposure and HLA in healthy donors. PCR employed 60 Vbeta and 13 Jbeta primers. Using immunoSEQ multiplex PCR, the repertoire was profiled, and TCRdb retains in-frame clones only, with some absent. The sample has tens of thousands of clones. Sequencing was carried out using PBMCs. Every receptor here comes from a man aged 18 to 35 in good health and CMV-seropositive.

V is TRBV30 and J is TRBJ1-4; TRBD1 is a possible D gene (5 bases). The CDR3 consists of 15 residues. CDR1 is GTSNPN, CDR2 SVGIG, per germline (reference sequence). V lost 2 bases and J 6 bases, leaving 16 bases between the germline ends. The CDR3, as DNA: TGTGCCTGGAGTCCCCTCAACAGGTTAGATGAAAAACTGTTTTTT. It encodes CAWSPLNRLDEKLFF.

The chain combines TRBV30 with TRBJ2-7; 8 bases match TRBD1. This CDR3 region has 14 residues. The V gene end was trimmed by 2 bases and the J gene end by 0 bases; junction bases not matched to a gene: 3. Germline V gives CDR1 GTSNPN, CDR2 SVGIG (reference sequence). CDR3 amino acids: CAWSSGTGSYEQYF. The CDR3 DNA is TGTGCCTGGAGTTCCGGGACAGGCTCCTACGAGCAGTACTTC.

In DNA, the CDR3 is TGTGCCAGCAGCTTTTCTTTGACAGGGAGATCTTTCTTT. Translated: CASSFSLTGRSFF. This chain joins TRBV7-9 and TRBJ1-1; 7 nucleotides line up with TRBD1. The CDR3 has 13 residues. With V trimmed by 3 bases and J by 12 bases, 10 bases remained unmatched. CDR1 is SEHNR, CDR2 FQNEAQ, per germline (reference sequence). Full variable domain (missing parts from reference TRBV7-9 and TRBJ1-1): DTGVSQNPRHKITKRGQNVTFRCDPISEHNRLYWYRQTLGQGPEFLTYFQNEAQLEKSRLLSDRFSAERPKGSFSTLEIQRTEQGDSAMYLCASSFSLTGRSFFGQGTRLTVV.

This chain links TRBV6-4 with TRBJ1-1, with a weak D call TRBD1 (5 bases). The CDR3 has 13 amino acids. Trimming left V 4 bases short and J 3 bases short, with 9 bases between. Germline V CDR1 and CDR2: MRHNA, SNTAGT. The CDR3 region is CASSAFRDTEAFF. CDR3 nucleotides: TGTGCCAGCAGTGCTTTCAGGGACACTGAAGCTTTCTTT.

The chain uses TRBV7-2 and TRBJ2-7, with D tentatively TRBD2 (6 bases). The germline V and J ends were trimmed by 0 bases and 0 bases, with 9 bases remaining between them. The CDR3 totals 15 residues. In germline, CDR1 is SGHTA, CDR2 FQGNSA. DNA of the CDR3: TGTGCCAGCAGCTTAGCGAGCGGGTCCTCCTACGAGCAGTACTTC. It codes for CASSLASGSSYEQYF.

The chain recombines TRBV19 with TRBJ2-1; possibly TRBD2 for D (6 bases). The V gene's germline CDR1 is LNHDA and CDR2 SQIVND (reference sequence). The CDR3 consists of 15 residues. Deletions cut 3 bases from V and 3 bases from J, with 12 bases between. The CDR3 reads CASSIGRSSYNEQFF. CDR3 nucleotide sequence: TGTGCCAGTAGTATTGGGAGGAGTAGCTACAATGAGCAGTTCTTC.

This chain links TRBV6-5 with TRBJ2-5, with 8 bases aligning to TRBD1. Gene TRBJ2-7 matches the end of the DNA better, so the J call may be wrong. Germline lookup yields CDR1 MNHEY and CDR2 SVGAGI. This CDR3 spans 15 amino acids. Here the CDR3 reads CASSYSGDRTYEQYF. As DNA, the CDR3 is TGTGCCAGCAGTTACTCTGGGGACAGGACCTACGAGCAGTACTTC.

The rearrangement uses TRBV19 and TRBJ1-5, with 12 bases matching TRBD1. Germline lookup yields CDR1 LNHDA and CDR2 SQIVND (reference sequence). Trimming removed 7 bases from V and 1 base from J; junction bases left unmatched: 20. The CDR3 is 21 residues long. The CDR3 is CASTTGTGGRWAWGSNQPQHF. The CDR3 DNA sequence: TGTGCCAGTACCACCGGGACAGGGGGCCGATGGGCTTGGGGGAGCAATCAGCCCCAGCATTTT.

This chain connects TRBV10-3 to TRBJ2-2; 7 bases are a match to TRBD2. Germline V gene lookup returns CDR1 ENHRY and CDR2 SYGVKD. The CDR3 is 14 amino acids. V was clipped by 3 bases and J by 8 bases; unmatched bases: 6. The CDR3 here is CAISELSGGGELFF. CDR3 DNA sequence: TGTGCCATCAGTGAACTCTCGGGGGGTGGGGAGCTGTTTTTT.

The chain couples TRBV2 to TRBJ2-1, with a weak D call TRBD1 (6 bases). V lost 7 bases to trimming and J lost 4 bases, with 20 bases between them. The germline CDR1 and CDR2 sequences are SNHLY and FYNNEI. CDR3 size: 16 residues. This CDR3 is CASMGPKGGVYNEQFF. The CDR3 DNA follows: TGTGCCAGCATGGGACCAAAAGGGGGTGTATACAATGAGCAGTTCTTC.

V gene TRBV19 combines with J gene TRBJ1-5; D perhaps matches TRBD1 (6 bases). This CDR3 region has 18 residues. Looked up from germline, CDR1 is LNHDA and CDR2 is SQIVND (reference sequence). V was clipped by 9 bases and J by 0 bases, with 24 bases between them. CDR3 in amino acids: CASAPAFQGKYSNQPQHF. CDR3 coding DNA: TGTGCCAGCGCACCTGCTTTTCAGGGGAAATATAGCAATCAGCCCCAGCATTTT.

This chain joins TRBV28 and TRBJ2-7; D is uncertain. The CDR3 covers 13 residues. V lost 2 bases and J lost 7, with 12 bases in between. Germline lookup yields CDR1 MDHEN and CDR2 SYDVKM. The CDR3 spells CASSLSSTWEQYF. The CDR3 nucleotides read TGTGCCAGCAGTTTAAGCTCAACGTGGGAGCAGTACTTC.

The chain couples TRBV2 to TRBJ2-1; 13 nucleotides line up with TRBD2. Germline assignment: CDR1 SNHLY and CDR2 FYNNEI. CDR3 size: 15 residues. The V and J ends lost 6 bases and 6 bases, in that order; junction bases with no gene match: 5. Written as DNA, the CDR3 is TGTGCCAGCAGCCCGGGACTAGCGGGGCCCAATGAGCAGTTCTTC. It codes for CASSPGLAGPNEQFF.

The V call is TRBV18, the J call TRBJ2-4, with TRBD2 identical over 15 bases. This CDR3 is built from 16 residues. V lost 2 bases and J lost 9; bases outside the gene matches: 5. Per the germline V gene, CDR1 is KGHSH and CDR2 is LQKENI. The chain's CDR3 is CASSPGLAGGFSIQYF. The DNA of the CDR3 is TGTGCCAGCTCACCAGGACTAGCGGGAGGGTTCAGCATTCAGTACTTC. The variable domain in full, with the rest retrieved from reference TRBV18 and TRBJ2-4, is NAGVMQNPRHLVRRRGQEARLRCSPMKGHSHVYWYRQLPEEGLKFMVYLQKENIIDESGMPKERFSAEFPKEGPSILRIQQVVRGDSAAYFCASSPGLAGGFSIQYFGAGTRLSVL.

The chain's CDR3 is CASSLFSLAYEQYF. The DNA of the CDR3 is TGTGCCAGCAGCCTCTTCTCACTAGCTTACGAGCAGTACTTC. The rearrangement links TRBV11-2 to TRBJ2-7; perhaps TRBD2 as D (6 bases). The germline V gene has CDR1 SGHAT and CDR2 FQNNGV. The CDR3 length is 14 residues. V was clipped by 5 bases and J by 4 bases, with 15 bases between them.

This chain connects TRBV4-1 to TRBJ2-5, with D perhaps matching TRBD2 (6 bases). Looked up from germline, CDR1 is MGHRA and CDR2 is YSYEKL. V was shortened by 1 base and J by 5 bases, with 23 bases between the two germline ends. The CDR3 spans 18 residues. The CDR3 region has the DNA TGCGCCAGCAGCCAAGGAACCCGGGAGAACAAAGGAGGGGAGACCCAGTACTTC. It codes for CASSQGTRENKGGETQYF.

This chain joins TRBV5-8 and TRBJ2-7, with TRBD2 identical over 10 bases. Germline CDR1 SGHTS, CDR2 YDEGEE. CDR3 length equals 15 residues. The trim removed 4 bases at V and 7 bases at J, leaving 11 bases unmatched. CDR3 sequence: CASSPRLAGVREQYF. DNA for the CDR3: TGTGCCAGCAGCCCGAGGCTAGCGGGGGTACGGGAGCAGTACTTC.

This rearrangement joins TRBV6-1 to TRBJ2-7, with D possibly TRBD1 on 5 matching bases. Germline V gives CDR1 MNHNS, CDR2 SASEGT. The CDR3 extends over 14 amino acids. V dropped 2 bases and J dropped 0 bases, with 8 bases sitting between them. The CDR3 protein is CASSERGISYEQYF. DNA for the CDR3: TGTGCCAGCAGTGAAAGGGGAATCTCCTACGAGCAGTACTTC.

This sequence joins TRBV5-3 and TRBJ1-5, with 8 bases aligning to TRBD1. TRBV5-3 is filed as an ORF, its function uncertain. CDR3 length: 15 amino acids. With 4 bases clipped from V and 2 bases from J, the junction kept 5 bases outside the gene matches. Written as DNA, the CDR3 is TGTGCCAGAAGCCCCAGGGGGCAGGGCAATCAGCCCCAGCATTTT. Translation gives CARSPRGQGNQPQHF.

V usage is TRBV6-6 and J usage is TRBJ2-7; 8 nucleotides agree with TRBD2. CDR3 length: 13 amino acids. V trimming: 4 bases; J trimming: 4 bases; junction bases outside the gene matches: 3. CDR1 and CDR2 from the germline V gene are MNHNY and SVGAGI (reference sequence). CDR3 sequence (DNA): TGTGCCAGCAGTTTATCGGGGGGGTACGAGCAGTACTTC. Protein product: CASSLSGGYEQYF.

This chain connects TRBV7-9 to TRBJ1-4, with D perhaps matching TRBD1 (5 bases). CDR1 and CDR2 (germline): SEHNR, FQNEAQ (reference sequence). CDR3 length: 15 amino acids. Deletions cut 1 base from V and 4 bases from J, with 10 bases between. CDR3 sequence (DNA): TGTGCCAGCAGCTTAGTGGGTGACAGTAATGAAAAACTGTTTTTT. Translating gives CASSLVGDSNEKLFF. The variable domain in full, with the rest retrieved from reference TRBV7-9 and TRBJ1-4, is DTGVSQNPRHKITKRGQNVTFRCDPISEHNRLYWYRQTLGQGPEFLTYFQNEAQLEKSRLLSDRFSAERPKGSFSTLEIQRTEQGDSAMYLCASSLVGDSNEKLFFGSGTQLSVL.

This chain links TRBV4-1 with TRBJ2-7; D gene ambiguous. Per germline, CDR1 MGHRA and CDR2 YSYEKL. The CDR3 loop spans 15 amino acids. V lost 0 bases and J 0 bases, leaving 9 bases between the germline ends. CDR3 residues: CASSQEGSSSYEQYF. CDR3 bases: TGCGCCAGCAGCCAAGAGGGCTCGAGCTCCTACGAGCAGTACTTC.